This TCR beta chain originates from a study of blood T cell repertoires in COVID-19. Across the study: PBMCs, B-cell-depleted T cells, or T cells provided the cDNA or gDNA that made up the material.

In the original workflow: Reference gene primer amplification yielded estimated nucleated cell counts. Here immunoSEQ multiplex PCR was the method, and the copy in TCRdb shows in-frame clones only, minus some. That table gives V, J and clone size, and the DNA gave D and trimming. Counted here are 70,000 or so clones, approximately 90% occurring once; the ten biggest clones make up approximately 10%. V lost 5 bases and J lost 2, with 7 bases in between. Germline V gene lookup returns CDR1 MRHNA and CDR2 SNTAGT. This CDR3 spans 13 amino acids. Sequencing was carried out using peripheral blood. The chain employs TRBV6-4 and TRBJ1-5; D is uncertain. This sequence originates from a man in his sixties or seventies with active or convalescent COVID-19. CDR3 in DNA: TGTGCCAGCAGTCCCAGTGGCAATCAGCCCCAGCATTTT. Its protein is CASSPSGNQPQHF.